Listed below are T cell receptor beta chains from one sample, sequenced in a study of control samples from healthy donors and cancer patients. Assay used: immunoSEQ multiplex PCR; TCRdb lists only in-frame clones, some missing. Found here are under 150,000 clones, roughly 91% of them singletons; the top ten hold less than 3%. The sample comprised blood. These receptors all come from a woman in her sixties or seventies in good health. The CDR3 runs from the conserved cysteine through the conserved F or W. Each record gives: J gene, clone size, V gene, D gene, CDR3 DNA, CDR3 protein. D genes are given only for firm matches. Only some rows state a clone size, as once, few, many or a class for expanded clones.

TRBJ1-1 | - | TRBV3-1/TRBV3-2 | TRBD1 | TGTGCCAGCAGCCAGGGACAGGGGGCGATGAACACTGAAGCTTTCTTT | CASSQGQGAMNTEAFF
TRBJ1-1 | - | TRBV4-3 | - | TGCGCCAGCAGCCGCCACAGGGAAAACACTGAAGCTTTCTTT | CASSRHRENTEAFF
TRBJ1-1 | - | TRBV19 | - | TGTGCCAGTAGTATAGGGATGGACAGCATGAACACTGAAGCTTTCTTT | CASSIGMDSMNTEAFF
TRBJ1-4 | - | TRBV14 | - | TGTGCCAGCAGCAGGGGCGGACCTGAAAAACTGTTTTTT | CASSRGGPEKLFF
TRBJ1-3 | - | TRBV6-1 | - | TGTGCCAGCAGTGACAGCTGGAGCTCTGGAAACACCATATATTTT | CASSDSWSSGNTIYF
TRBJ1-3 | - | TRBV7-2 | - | TGTGCCAGCAGCTTAGGGGGGAACACCATATATTTT | CASSLGGNTIYF
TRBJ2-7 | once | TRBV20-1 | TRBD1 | TGCAGTGCGAGCAGGGGGCGCGAGCAGTACTTC | CSASRGREQYF
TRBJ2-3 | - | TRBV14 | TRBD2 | TGTGCCAGCAGCCAAGAGGTAGCGGGGGGGCTTATCACAGATACGCAGTATTTT | CASSQEVAGGLITDTQYF
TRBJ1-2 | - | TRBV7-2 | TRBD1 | TGTGCCAGCAGGCTTTGGGACAGGGTCTATGGCTACACCTTC | CASRLWDRVYGYTF
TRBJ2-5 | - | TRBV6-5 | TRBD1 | TGTGCCAGCAGGAGACAGGGGTTGGGAGAGACCCAGTACTTC | CASRRQGLGETQYF
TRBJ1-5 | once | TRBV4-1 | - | TGCGCCAGCAGCCTGAGTGGGCAGGGTCAATATCAGCCCCAGCATTTT | CASSLSGQGQYQPQHF
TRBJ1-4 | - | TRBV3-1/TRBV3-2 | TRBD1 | TGTGCCAGCAGCCAACGTCAGGGGGTCGGGGAAAAACTGTTTTTT | CASSQRQGVGEKLFF
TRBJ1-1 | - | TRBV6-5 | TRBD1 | TGTGCCAGCAGTTACTTATGGACAGGGAGTTGGGCTGAAGCTTTCTTT | CASSYLWTGSWAEAFF
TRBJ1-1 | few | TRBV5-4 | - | TGTGCCAGCAGCCCCGTGGGGGGACGGGGAGCTTTCTTT | CASSPVGGRGAFF
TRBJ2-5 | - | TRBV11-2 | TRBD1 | TGTGCCAGCAGGATTACAGGGGGTCAGACCCAGTACTTC | CASRITGGQTQYF
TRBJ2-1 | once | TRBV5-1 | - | TGCGCCAGCAGCGACGGGACCTCGAGCTCCTACAATGAGCAGTTCTTC | CASSDGTSSSYNEQFF
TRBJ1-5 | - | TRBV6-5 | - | TGTGCCAGCAGTTACGGCGGAAATCAGCCCCAGCATTTT | CASSYGGNQPQHF
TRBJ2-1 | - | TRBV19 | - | TGTGCCACCACACGCCGGGGGCAGGGTGGAGGACACAATGAGCAGTTCTTC | CATTRRGQGGGHNEQFF
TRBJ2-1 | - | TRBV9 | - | TGTGCCAGCAAACCGCAGAGCTCCTACAATGAGCAGTTCTTC | CASKPQSSYNEQFF
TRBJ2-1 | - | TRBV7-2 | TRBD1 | TGTGCCAGCAGCGTGAGGGGGCAACGAGAGCAGTTCTTC | CASSVRGQREQFF
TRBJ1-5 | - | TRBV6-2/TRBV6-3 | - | TGTGCCAGCAGTTACCGATATAATAGCAATCAGCCCCAGCATTTT | CASSYRYNSNQPQHF
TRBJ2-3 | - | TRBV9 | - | TGTGCCAGCATGGCGGGGGCCGGTAGCACAGATACGCAGTATTTT | CASMAGAGSTDTQYF
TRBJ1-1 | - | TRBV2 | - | TGTGCCAGCAGTGAGTTCGGGCATTCGGGCACTGAAGCTTTCTTT | CASSEFGHSGTEAFF
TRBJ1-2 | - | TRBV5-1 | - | TGCGCCAGCAGCGCCTTAGGGCAGGCATATGGCTACACCTTC | CASSALGQAYGYTF
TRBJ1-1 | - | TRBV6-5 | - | TGTGCCAGCAGTTATGTGGGTTCGAGAGCTTTCTTT | CASSYVGSRAFF
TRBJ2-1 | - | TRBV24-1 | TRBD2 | TGTGCCACCAGTGATGCTAGCGGGGGGTCCTACAATGAGCAGTTCTTC | CATSDASGGSYNEQFF
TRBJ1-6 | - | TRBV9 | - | TGTGCCAGCAGCGTAGCCGGGGAGCCTTCACCCCTCCACTTT | CASSVAGEPSPLHF
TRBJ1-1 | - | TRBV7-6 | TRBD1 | TGTGCCAGCAGCCCGGGGACAGTGAACACTGAAGCTTTCTTT | CASSPGTVNTEAFF